This T cell receptor (beta chain) was obtained from a study of beta chain features in type 1 diabetes. Germline values: CDR1 KGHSH, CDR2 LQKENI. The CDR3 contains 13 residues. V was trimmed by 6 bases and J by 7 bases, leaving 12 bases between them. General study results and limits: For patients, the naive, central memory and Treg TCRB repertoires appeared more alike than for healthy donors.

This clone occurred a few times. What it recognizes is unknown. Sequenced material consisted of expressed TCRB transcripts (all of the isolated RNA was reverse transcribed). About 3.57 million reads, on average, came from each naive, central memory and regulatory T cell sample. Method: immunoSEQ multiplex PCR; TCRdb's copy keeps in-frame clones and lacks some. The table has some 300,000 clones, roughly 8% seen once. The TCR comes from a young woman in good health. The source material was central memory CD4+ T cells from blood. This sequence joins TRBV18 and TRBJ1-4; D unresolved. The CDR3 region has the DNA TGTGCCAGCTCCCAAGATTGGGGTGAAAAACTGTTTTTT. Amino acid sequence: CASSQDWGEKLFF.